This T cell receptor beta chain came from a study of shared clonotypes between healthy human individuals. Turning to the study itself: With ages of 18 to 49, the donors were a couple of women and a few men.

Germline V gives CDR1 LNHDA, CDR2 SQIVND (reference sequence). Trimming removed 4 bases from V and 0 bases from J; junction bases left unmatched: 8. This CDR3 has 17 amino acids. The assay was carried out at the deep level. The method was immunoSEQ multiplex PCR; TCRdb's version includes in-frame clones alone and lacks a portion of them. The top ten clones hold around 0.4% of a sample with about 2.4 million clones, under 95% of them seen once. Study-wide points: Generation probabilities were higher for clonotypes shared across all four sorted-subset donors than for unshared ones.

A CD45RA-negative memory subset and a CD45RA+ naive subset were separated from the CD4+ cells. This clone came up once. What it binds is unknown. This chain connects TRBV19 to TRBJ2-7; 11 nucleotides line up with TRBD2. The sequence came from a man younger than 35 in good health. Some clones in this sample may be carry-over from other donors' samples. The sequencing sample was made of naive CD4+ T cells from PBMCs. Subset indicated: CD45RA+ positively selected. The CDR3 DNA is TGTGCCAGTAGTAATCTAGCGGGAGGCAAGGGCTCCTACGAGCAGTACTTC. It translates to CASSNLAGGKGSYEQYF.